The next 17 T cell receptor beta chains were all read from a single sample in a study of graft-versus-host responses after intestinal transplantation. Data came from immunoSEQ multiplex PCR; TCRdb stores just in-frame clones and leaves some out. This table holds 8,800 or so clones, around 84% found once. Graft tissue was processed to release intraepithelial and lamina propria lymphocytes. Source: ileum tissue, taken roughly 74 weeks after intestinal transplant. The receptors shown here come from a human patient who received an intestinal transplant, so some T cells may come from the graft donor.

The gene calls are TRBV11-3 and TRBJ2-5, with D maybe TRBD2 (6 bases). The J call may be wrong; the DNA end is better matched by TRBJ2-7. The CDR3 consists of 14 residues. Germline V gene data show CDR1 as SGHNT and CDR2 as YENEEA. The CDR3 reads CASSFGGDTYEQYF. The CDR3 DNA reads TGTGCCAGCAGCTTCGGCGGGGATACCTACGAGCAGTACTTC.

The chain links TRBV28 to TRBJ1-5; maybe TRBD1 (5 bases). CDR1 and CDR2 from the germline V gene are MDHEN and SYDVKM. V gave up 6 bases and J gave up 5 bases, with 8 bases separating them. The CDR3 contains 12 residues. CDR3 bases: TGTGCCAGCAGGACAGAGTATCAGCCCCAGCATTTT. Its protein product is CASRTEYQPQHF. The whole variable domain, remainder taken from reference TRBV28 and TRBJ1-5, is DVKVTQSSRYLVKRTGEKVFLECVQDMDHENMFWYRQDPGLGLRLIYFSYDVKMKEKGDIPEGYSVSREKKERFSLILESASTNQTSMYLCASRTEYQPQHFGDGTRLSIL.

This chain links TRBV29-1 with TRBJ1-2, with D perhaps matching TRBD1 (5 bases). The CDR3 is made up of 12 amino acids. Germline assignment: CDR1 SQVTM and CDR2 ANQGSEA. The germline V and J ends were trimmed by 7 bases and 4 bases, with 13 bases remaining between them. The CDR3 sequence: CSATDSSYGYTF. DNA for the CDR3: TGCAGCGCTACAGACAGTTCCTATGGCTACACCTTC.

The chain has TRBV5-5 and TRBJ1-4; D possibly corresponds to TRBD1 (6 bases). Trimming removed 4 bases at V and 8 bases at J, with 21 bases between. The CDR3 has 16 amino acids. Germline loops: CDR1 SGHKS, CDR2 YYEKEE (reference sequence). The DNA of the CDR3 is TGTGCCAGCAGCCCATGGCCGGGACACACGACAGAAAAACTGTTTTTT. Protein product: CASSPWPGHTTEKLFF.

For this clone: This sample also contains other DNA sequences that code for the same CDR3. V and J are TRBV7-2 and TRBJ2-5; D remains ambiguous. CDR1 is SGHTA, CDR2 FQGNSA, per germline. The CDR3 has 14 amino acids. The V end lost 2 bases, the J end lost 4 bases, and 11 bases lay between the germline ends. CDR3 protein: CASSLSSAVETQYF. The CDR3 nucleotides read TGTGCCAGCAGCTTATCCAGCGCGGTAGAGACCCAGTACTTC.

The chain combines TRBV6-6 with TRBJ2-4; no firm D call. Germline V gene data show CDR1 as MNHNY and CDR2 as SVGAGI (reference sequence). This CDR3 comprises 14 residues. V shed 6 bases and J shed 4 bases, with 13 bases lying between them. In DNA, the CDR3 is TGTGCCAGCAGGGTCTATGAATGGAAAAACATTCAGTACTTC. Its translation is CASRVYEWKNIQYF.

This clone was recorded a few times. The rearrangement links TRBV6-1 to TRBJ2-7; D ambiguous. The ends were cut back, 8 bases at V and 2 bases at J, with 13 bases in the middle. CDR1 and CDR2 from the germline V gene are MNHNS and SASEGT. The CDR3 runs to 13 residues. The CDR3 DNA sequence: TGTGCCAGCTCCGCCAGGATCCCCTACGAGCAGTACTTC. Its protein product is CASSARIPYEQYF.

This clone was detected a few times. The J gene is TRBJ2-3, the V gene TRBV2, with D perhaps TRBD1 (5 bases). Trimming took 6 bases from V and 1 from J, leaving 8 bases between them. Germline CDR1 is SNHLY and CDR2 is FYNNEI. The CDR3 has 13 residues. The CDR3 nucleotides are TGTGCCAGCAGCCAACAGGGCACAGATACGCAGTATTTT. The encoded protein is CASSQQGTDTQYF. The full variable domain, with the rest looked up from reference TRBV2 and TRBJ2-3, is EPEVTQTPSHQVTQMGQEVILRCVPISNHLYFYWYRQILGQKVEFLVSFYNNEISEKSEIFDDQFSVERPDGSNFTLKIRSTKLEDSAMYFCASSQQGTDTQYFGPGTRLTVL.

V is TRBV4-3 and J is TRBJ2-3, with 9 bases lining up with TRBD2. Trimming took 1 base from V and 1 from J; bases not matched to a gene: 3. CDR1 and CDR2 (germline): LGHNA, YSLEER. This CDR3 comprises 16 residues. CDR3 nucleotide sequence: TGCGCCAGCAGCCAAGTACTAGCGGGCGGCACAGATACGCAGTATTTT. Protein sequence: CASSQVLAGGTDTQYF.

The rearrangement joins TRBV7-2 to TRBJ2-5; 7 bases map to TRBD2. Germline V gene lookup returns CDR1 SGHTA and CDR2 FQGNSA. CDR3 length: 15 residues. V dropped 0 bases and J dropped 7; count of bases not matched to a gene: 8. The CDR3 protein is CASSLARVVAGTQYF. For the CDR3, the DNA is TGTGCCAGCAGCTTAGCGCGGGTAGTAGCGGGGACCCAGTACTTC.

The chain is built from TRBV21-1 and TRBJ1-1; the table's D call, TRBD1, has no DNA check behind it. TRBV21-1 is listed as a pseudogene. This CDR3 spans 12 amino acids. The CDR3 DNA sequence: TGTGCCAGCAGCAAACAGGGCACTGAAGCTTTCTTT. This encodes CASSKQGTEAFF.

J is TRBJ1-3 and V is TRBV2; maybe TRBD1 (6 bases). V dropped 6 bases and J dropped 0 bases, with 9 bases sitting between them. CDR1 is SNHLY, CDR2 FYNNEI, per germline. The CDR3 has 14 amino acids. CDR3 nucleotide sequence: TGTGCCAGCAGGGACAGACACTCTGGAAACACCATATATTTT. Translated, it gives CASRDRHSGNTIYF.

The chain uses TRBV5-1 and TRBJ1-6; the D is unclear. Germline lookup yields CDR1 SGHRS and CDR2 YFSETQ. The CDR3 spans 13 residues. V was pared by 4 bases and J by 8 bases, with 10 bases between. CDR3 loop: CASSPGVHSPLHF. The CDR3 nucleotides are TGCGCCAGCAGCCCAGGTGTCCATTCACCCCTCCACTTT.

This clone was counted a single time. The CDR3 nucleotides read TGTGCCAGCTCACAGGGGGCCGGAGAGACCCAGTACTTC. It encodes CASSQGAGETQYF. The chain uses TRBV18 and TRBJ2-5; TRBD1 agrees at 7 bases. V lost 4 bases to trimming and J lost 4 bases; unmatched junction nucleotides: 3. From germline, CDR1 is KGHSH and CDR2 LQKENI. CDR3 length equals 13 residues.

A remark on this clone: Within the sample, other DNA sequences also encode this same CDR3. The V call is TRBV18, the J call TRBJ2-3; D not resolved. The CDR3 sequence is 12 residues long. Trimming stripped 6 bases from V and 0 bases from J, with 4 bases between. Germline CDR1 KGHSH, CDR2 LQKENI. CDR3 coding DNA: TGTGCCAGCTCGACTAGCACAGATACGCAGTATTTT. Translation gives CASSTSTDTQYF.

The gene calls are TRBV5-1 and TRBJ2-7; D is perhaps TRBD1 (6 bases). Per germline, CDR1 SGHRS and CDR2 YFSETQ. Trimming cost V 4 bases and J 6 bases, with 14 bases left between them. The CDR3 is 13 residues long. CDR3 DNA: TGCGCCAGCAGCCCCGGACAGCCCCTCGAGCAGTACTTC. Its translation is CASSPGQPLEQYF.

V and J are TRBV4-3 and TRBJ2-1; D is perhaps TRBD2 (6 bases). Germline-derived CDR1 and CDR2 are LGHNA and YSLEER. CDR3 size: 14 residues. Trimming took 1 base from V and 7 from J, leaving 11 bases between them. For the CDR3, the DNA is TGCGCCAGCAGCCAAGCGTCGGGGAGGAATGAGCAGTTCTTC. Translating gives CASSQASGRNEQFF.